The 11 T cell receptor beta chains below all came from one sample that was sequenced in a study of pediatric ulcerative colitis. During colonoscopy, one to two rectal pinch biopsies were collected. The repertoire was sequenced with immunoSEQ multiplex PCR; TCRdb's copy has only in-frame clones and lacks some. This table holds more than 40,000 clones, 78% found once. Sequenced material: gut tissue. The source is a girl aged 5-17 years with moderate ulcerative colitis.

CDR3 DNA: TGCAGCGTTGTTGGGACAGGAATCTACGAGCAGTACTTC. It encodes CSVVGTGIYEQYF. V gene TRBV29-1 combines with J gene TRBJ2-7; 8 bases agree with TRBD1. Germline loops: CDR1 SQVTM, CDR2 ANQGSEA. Germline trimming cut 4 bases from V and 3 bases from J; bases unmatched to any gene: 5. CDR3 length equals 13 residues.

Note on this clone: At the DNA level, this CDR3 is encoded by other sequences in the same sample as well. This sequence joins TRBV6-5 and TRBJ2-7; the D call may be TRBD1 or TRBD2 (5 bases each). The CDR3 is 14 residues long. Trimming took 0 bases from V and 1 from J, leaving 7 bases between them. CDR1 is MNHEY, CDR2 SVGAGI, per germline. The CDR3: CASSYSRGSYEQYF. The CDR3 nucleotides are TGTGCCAGCAGTTACTCGAGGGGATCCTACGAGCAGTACTTC.

The chain links TRBV10-3 to TRBJ2-3; D is unclear. The CDR3 contains 11 residues. The V end lost 11 bases, the J end lost 0 bases, and 6 bases lay between the germline ends. Germline CDR1 ENHRY, CDR2 SYGVKD. The CDR3 DNA reads as TGTGCCGCTCGGAGCACAGATACGCAGTATTTT. Translated: CAARSTDTQYF.

The rearrangement links TRBV7-9 to TRBJ1-2, with a tentative D call TRBD1 (6 bases). This CDR3 region has 14 residues. Germline lookup yields CDR1 SEHNR and CDR2 FQNEAQ (reference sequence). Deletions cut 2 bases from V and 8 bases from J, with 15 bases between. CDR3 nucleotides: TGTGCCAGCAGCTTAAGGGAAGCGACAGGAGGCTACACCTTC. It codes for CASSLREATGGYTF.

Comments on this clone: Other DNA sequences from this sample encode an identical CDR3 as well. The CDR3 DNA reads as TGTGCCTGGAGTGTGGGGGCCTATGGCTACACCTTC. Translated, it gives CAWSVGAYGYTF. V is TRBV30 and J is TRBJ1-2; tentatively, D is TRBD1 (6 bases). Germline lookup yields CDR1 GTSNPN and CDR2 SVGIG (reference sequence). The V and J ends lost 0 bases and 4 bases respectively, with 6 bases between them. The CDR3 totals 12 residues.

The gene calls are TRBV19 and TRBJ2-2, with 7 bases lining up with TRBD2. V was clipped by 7 bases and J by 3 bases; unmatched bases: 2. CDR1 is LNHDA and CDR2 is SQIVND in the germline V gene (reference sequence). The CDR3 extends over 13 amino acids. This chain's CDR3 is CASTGLDTGELFF. CDR3 coding DNA: TGTGCCAGTACCGGACTAGACACCGGGGAGCTGTTTTTT.

The chain is built from TRBV30 and TRBJ1-3; no clear D. CDR3 length: 13 amino acids. Deletions cut 0 bases from V and 0 bases from J, with 3 bases between. Germline V gene sequence: CDR1 GTSNPN, CDR2 SVGIG (reference sequence). CDR3 region: CAWSVHSGNTIYF. DNA of the CDR3: TGTGCCTGGAGTGTACACTCTGGAAACACCATATATTTT.

This sequence joins TRBV27 and TRBJ2-1, with 8 nucleotides matching TRBD2. The CDR3 has 15 residues. The ends lost 6 bases at V and 4 bases at J; junction bases unmatched: 8. Germline V CDR1 and CDR2: MNHEY, SMNVEV (reference sequence). DNA of the CDR3: TGTGCCAGCAGACAAGCGGGGGCGAAGTACAATGAGCAGTTCTTC. This codes for CASRQAGAKYNEQFF.

The chain has TRBV2 and TRBJ2-7, with a possible D match to TRBD2 (6 bases). V was clipped by 6 bases and J by 2 bases, with 11 bases between them. The CDR3 spans 13 residues. Germline CDR1 SNHLY, CDR2 FYNNEI. Here the CDR3 reads CASRVGRPYEQYF. DNA of the CDR3: TGTGCCAGCAGGGTCGGGAGACCCTACGAGCAGTACTTC.

The chain links TRBV12-5 to TRBJ2-5, with TRBD1 as a possible D gene (5 bases). The V gene lost 6 bases and the J gene lost 5 bases, with 16 bases spanning the gap. The germline gives CDR1 LGHNT, CDR2 FRNRAP. CDR3 length equals 14 residues. The CDR3 reads CASGDDSIVETQYF. The CDR3 coding sequence is TGTGCTAGTGGCGACGACAGTATCGTGGAGACCCAGTACTTC.

V is TRBV6-5 and J is TRBJ1-1; D is ambiguous. CDR3 length: 13 amino acids. Germline V gives CDR1 MNHEY, CDR2 SVGAGI. The V end lost 0 bases, the J end lost 4 bases, and 6 bases lay between the germline ends. The CDR3, as DNA: TGTGCCAGCAGTTACTCGGGCGGCACTGAAGCTTTCTTT. Its translation: CASSYSGGTEAFF.